This is a list of T cell receptor beta chains from one sample in a study of T cell changes during pregnancy in multiple sclerosis. Sequencing used immunoSEQ multiplex PCR; TCRdb keeps in-frame clones, though not all of them. The sample consists of about 36,000 clones, roughly 93% of them appearing once. The sample was CD4+ T cells from peripheral blood mononuclear cells, taken in the first trimester of pregnancy. These receptor sequences come from a female donor with multiple sclerosis, enrolled in a pregnancy study. Both conserved end residues are part of each CDR3. The D gene is left open where the match is weak. Only part of the rows carry a size: once, few, many, or a class if the clone is expanded.

NA	TRBJ1-1	TRBV7-9	NA	CASEITENTEAFF	TGTGCCAGCGAAATAACAGAGAACACTGAAGCTTTCTTT
NA	TRBJ2-1	TRBV5-4	TRBD2	CASSKGLVSYNEQFF	TGTGCCAGCAGCAAGGGACTAGTCTCCTACAATGAGCAGTTCTTC
NA	TRBJ2-7	TRBV2	NA	CASRGAILSYEQYF	TGTGCCAGCAGGGGAGCCATACTCTCCTACGAGCAGTACTTC
NA	TRBJ1-1	TRBV14	NA	CASSRARTAMNTEAFF	TGTGCCAGCAGCCGTGCCAGGACAGCCATGAACACTGAAGCTTTCTTT
NA	TRBJ2-2	TRBV7-7	NA	CASSLDLPTPPNTGELFF	TGTGCCAGCAGCTTAGACCTTCCGACACCCCCAAACACCGGGGAGCTGTTTTTT
NA	TRBJ2-3	TRBV5-1	TRBD2	CASSLVSSGAADTQYF	TGCGCCAGCAGCTTGGTGTCTAGCGGGGCGGCGGATACGCAGTATTTT
NA	TRBJ2-1	TRBV5-1	TRBD1	CASSLGGQGAGNEQFF	TGCGCCAGCAGCTTGGGGGGACAGGGGGCTGGTAATGAGCAGTTCTTC
NA	TRBJ1-2	TRBV5-1	TRBD1	CASSNTGGAYGYTF	TGCGCCAGCAGCAACACAGGGGGCGCATATGGCTACACCTTC
NA	TRBJ1-3	TRBV11-2	NA	CASSLDSPGNTIYF	TGTGCCAGCAGCTTAGATAGCCCTGGAAACACCATATATTTT
NA	TRBJ1-4	TRBV7-9	NA	CASSLGGGGREKLFF	TGTGCCAGCAGCTTAGGGGGAGGGGGTCGAGAAAAACTGTTTTTT
NA	TRBJ2-1	TRBV7-2	TRBD2	CASSLEFSGRRNEQFF	TGTGCCAGCAGCTTAGAGTTTAGCGGGAGAAGGAATGAGCAGTTCTTC
NA	TRBJ2-7	TRBV28	NA	CASSGGSYEQYF	TGTGCCAGTTCCGGGGGTTCCTACGAGCAGTACTTC
NA	TRBJ2-3	TRBV4-3	TRBD2	CASSQDPVEVAGRDTQYF	TGCGCCAGCAGCCAAGATCCCGTAGAAGTAGCGGGGAGGGATACGCAGTATTTT
few	TRBJ1-1	TRBV18	NA	CASSADRNTEAFF	TGTGCCAGCTCAGCCGACAGGAACACTGAAGCTTTCTTT
NA	TRBJ1-6	TRBV5-5	NA	CASSHTDIASPLHF	TGTGCCAGCAGCCATACAGACATCGCTTCACCCCTCCACTTT
once	TRBJ2-1	TRBV30	TRBD2	CAWSGVGAGVGIGQFF	TGTGCCTGGAGTGGGGTTGGAGCGGGAGTAGGGATCGGGCAGTTCTTC
NA	TRBJ1-2	TRBV27	NA	CASSFRAGQGYTF	TGTGCCAGCAGTTTCAGGGCAGGACAAGGCTACACCTTC
NA	TRBJ2-3	TRBV19	TRBD2	CASSPQTSGSTDTQYF	TGTGCCAGTAGTCCCCAGACTAGCGGAAGCACAGATACGCAGTATTTT
NA	TRBJ2-2	TRBV11-3	NA	CASSALRTGELFF	TGTGCCAGCAGCGCCCTTAGAACCGGGGAGCTGTTTTTT
NA	TRBJ2-1	TRBV19	NA	CASSIGRVNEQFF	TGTGCCAGTAGTATAGGCCGCGTTAATGAGCAGTTCTTC
NA	TRBJ2-5	TRBV6-5	TRBD2	CASSFRGGTGETQYF	TGTGCCAGCAGCTTCCGGGGAGGGACCGGAGAGACCCAGTACTTC
NA	TRBJ2-3	TRBV10-3	TRBD2	CAIAGGSTDTQYF	TGTGCCATAGCGGGGGGCAGCACAGATACGCAGTATTTT
NA	TRBJ1-2	TRBV5-4	NA	CASSSGRTGSYGYTF	TGTGCCAGCAGCTCAGGCCGAACAGGGAGCTATGGCTACACCTTC
once	TRBJ1-2	TRBV27	NA	CASSFGPNRGGYTF	TGTGCCAGCAGTTTTGGACCCAACCGAGGGGGCTACACCTTC
NA	TRBJ1-5	TRBV10-3	NA	CAISVAENQPQHF	TGTGCCATCAGTGTAGCAGAGAATCAGCCCCAGCATTTT
NA	TRBJ1-1	TRBV4-2	NA	CASSQEDSSDTEAFF	TGTGCCAGCAGCCAAGAGGACAGTTCGGACACTGAAGCTTTCTTT
NA	TRBJ1-5	TRBV28	TRBD1	CASSRSGTGVQPQHF	TGTGCCAGCAGTCGCTCCGGGACAGGGGTGCAGCCCCAGCATTTT
once	TRBJ2-7	TRBV5-4	TRBD1	CASRRTGSYEQYF	TGTGCCAGCAGGCGGACAGGGTCCTACGAGCAGTACTTC
NA	TRBJ1-3	TRBV5-1	TRBD1	CASSMSRDSGFNTIYF	TGCGCCAGCAGCATGTCTCGGGACAGCGGGTTCAACACCATATATTTT
NA	TRBJ2-7	TRBV7-9	TRBD1	CASSDLRTGNEQYF	TGTGCCAGCAGCGACCTAAGGACAGGAAACGAGCAGTACTTC
NA	TRBJ2-1	TRBV7-9	NA	CASSLQYNEQFF	TGTGCCAGCAGCCTACAGTACAATGAGCAGTTCTTC
NA	TRBJ1-4	TRBV28	NA	CASRAGETKKLFF	TGTGCCAGCAGGGCAGGGGAAACGAAAAAACTGTTTTTT
NA	TRBJ1-2	TRBV11-2	TRBD1	CASSLYDRGGYTF	TGTGCCAGCAGCCTGTATGACAGGGGAGGCTACACCTTC
NA	TRBJ2-1	TRBV18	TRBD1	CASSPGTGPGNEQFF	TGTGCCAGCTCACCCGGGACAGGGCCTGGGAATGAGCAGTTCTTC
once	TRBJ1-2	TRBV5-4	NA	CASSLSGNYGYTF	TGTGCCAGCAGCTTGAGCGGGAACTATGGCTACACCTTC
NA	TRBJ2-1	TRBV5-1	TRBD1	CASSFGRTGAMDEQFF	TGCGCCAGCAGCTTTGGACGGACAGGGGCTATGGATGAGCAGTTCTTC
NA	TRBJ2-1	TRBV10-3	NA	CAIREGSRGNEQFF	TGTGCCATCAGAGAGGGATCGCGGGGTAATGAGCAGTTCTTC
NA	TRBJ1-1	TRBV2	TRBD1	CASSTDRANTEAFF	TGTGCCAGCAGTACCGACAGGGCTAACACTGAAGCTTTCTTT
NA	TRBJ1-4	TRBV4-1	NA	CASSQDWPGDEKLFF	TGCGCCAGCAGCCAAGATTGGCCAGGGGATGAAAAACTGTTTTTT
NA	TRBJ2-7	TRBV10-2	NA	CASSPEPAVSYEQYF	TGCGCCAGCAGTCCCGAGCCCGCCGTCTCCTACGAGCAGTACTTC
NA	TRBJ2-7	TRBV5-1	TRBD2	CASTSRLAGEYEQYF	TGCGCCAGCACCTCGAGGCTAGCGGGAGAGTACGAGCAGTACTTC
NA	TRBJ2-3	TRBV4-1	NA	CASSQDYGRRTDTQYF	TGCGCCAGCAGCCAAGATTATGGGAGGCGCACAGATACGCAGTATTTT
NA	TRBJ2-1	TRBV6-5	NA	CASRKTGSAGNEQFF	TGTGCCAGCAGAAAAACAGGGTCGGCCGGCAATGAGCAGTTCTTC
NA	TRBJ2-2	TRBV7-9	TRBD1	CASSLGPAGGWSGTGELFF	TGTGCCAGCAGCTTAGGCCCGGCAGGGGGTTGGTCGGGCACCGGGGAGCTGTTTTTT
NA	TRBJ2-7	TRBV2	NA	CASRDTYEQYF	TGTGCCAGTCGGGACACCTACGAGCAGTACTTC
once	TRBJ1-6	TRBV7-6	NA	CASSPGRQSGSPLHF	TGTGCCAGCAGCCCTGGAAGACAGTCTGGCTCACCCCTCCACTTT
NA	TRBJ2-4	TRBV10-3	TRBD2	CAISDPRGGLKNIQYF	TGTGCCATCAGTGACCCTCGGGGGGGCCTCAAAAACATTCAGTACTTC
NA	TRBJ2-7	TRBV6-5	NA	CASSGIRSSYEQYF	TGTGCCAGCAGCGGGATCCGAAGCTCCTACGAGCAGTACTTC
NA	TRBJ2-3	TRBV18	TRBD1	CASSGQGIDTQYF	TGTGCCAGCTCAGGACAGGGTATCGATACGCAGTATTTT
NA	TRBJ2-1	TRBV19	TRBD2	CASSSRLSGPISSYNEQFF	TGTGCCAGTAGTTCCCGACTTAGCGGGCCGATTAGCTCCTACAATGAGCAGTTCTTC
NA	TRBJ2-1	TRBV5-1	TRBD2	CASTAGVEQFF	TGCGCCAGCACCGCGGGAGTTGAGCAGTTCTTC
NA	TRBJ1-1	TRBV18	NA	CASSPRNGDSGYGTEAFF	TGTGCCAGCTCACCAAGGAACGGGGACTCCGGGTATGGGACTGAAGCTTTCTTT
once	TRBJ2-2	TRBV7-3	NA	CASSLSGAKATTTGELFF	TGTGCCAGCAGCTTATCAGGGGCAAAAGCCACCACCACCGGGGAGCTGTTTTTT
NA	TRBJ2-7	TRBV5-1	NA	CASSPRDNSYEQYF	TGCGCCAGCAGCCCCCGGGACAATTCCTACGAGCAGTACTTC